This T cell receptor (beta chain) was identified during a study of cytotoxic CD8 clonotypes in ibrutinib-treated CLL. V lost 0 bases and J lost 2, with 10 bases in between. Germline V gene sequence: CDR1 SGHTA, CDR2 FQGNSA. The CDR3 consists of 16 residues. The table came from immunoSEQ multiplex PCR; TCRdb's copy has only in-frame clones and leaves some out. This sample has approximately 150,000 clones; 60% to 80% occur once, and the top ten carry approximately 28%. Sequences were derived from PBMCs, sampled after 12 months of ibrutinib treatment. The receptor was isolated from a human donor with chronic lymphocytic leukemia. This chain uses TRBV7-2 with TRBJ2-2; D is possibly TRBD2 (6 bases). The CDR3 DNA reads TGTGCCAGCAGCTTAGCGCCTAGCGCTAACACCGGGGAGCTGTTTTTT. Its translation: CASSLAPSANTGELFF.